Shown below are 17 T cell receptor beta chains from a single sample sequenced in a study of Ad26.COV2.S vaccination and SARS-CoV-2 variants. Profiled with immunoSEQ multiplex PCR; TCRdb holds only in-frame clones, not every one. The table shows around 450,000 clones, with roughly 90% occurring only once. Treatment of the sample: about 20 received Ad26.COV2.S at low or high dose, single or two shots; roughly five received placebo; per-sample allocation not given. Samples analyzed were those drawn on day 63 after the first vaccine or placebo injection. The source material was peripheral blood, sampled in a trial of Ad26.COV2.S vaccine versus placebo. These receptors came from a person between 18 and 59 years old who received the Ad26.COV2.S COVID-19 vaccine or a placebo.

This chain links TRBV10-2 with TRBJ2-5, with TRBD2 identical over 7 bases. CDR1 WSHSY and CDR2 SAAADI come from the germline V gene. The ends lost 7 bases at V and 4 bases at J; junction bases unmatched: 9. The CDR3 covers 14 residues. This CDR3 reads CASMGGRLRETQYF. CDR3 DNA: TGCGCCAGCATGGGCGGGAGACTTAGAGAGACCCAGTACTTC.

This chain joins TRBV19 and TRBJ1-5, with D perhaps TRBD1 (6 bases). Germline V gene data show CDR1 as LNHDA and CDR2 as SQIVND (reference sequence). The CDR3 spans 13 residues. V lost 3 bases and J 4 bases, leaving 7 bases between the germline ends. Here the CDR3 DNA reads TGTGCCAGTAGTATGGGGACAAATCAGCCCCAGCATTTT. Protein: CASSMGTNQPQHF.

This chain links TRBV9 with TRBJ2-4; the match to TRBD2 covers 8 bases. Trimming took 0 bases from V and 8 from J; bases not matched to a gene: 1. Germline V lookup: CDR1 SGDLS, CDR2 YYNGEE. CDR3 length: 13 residues. CDR3 nucleotide sequence: TGTGCCAGCAGCGTAGCGGGAGGGCACATTCAGTACTTC. This codes for CASSVAGGHIQYF.

This clone has a single count. The chain carries TRBV29-1 and TRBJ1-1, with TRBD1 matching 7 bases. CDR1 and CDR2 (germline): SQVTM, ANQGSEA. V shed 7 bases, J shed 0 bases, and the junction held 5 bases outside the gene matches. This CDR3 is 13 amino acids long. The CDR3 nucleotides are TGCAGCGCCGTGGGACAGCTGAACACTGAAGCTTTCTTT. It yields the protein CSAVGQLNTEAFF.

V gene TRBV7-2 combines with J gene TRBJ1-1; possible D gene TRBD1, 5 bases. CDR3 length: 15 amino acids. Germline CDR1 SGHTA, CDR2 FQGNSA. Between the trimmed V and J ends, which lost 1 base and 7 bases, there was a span of 16 bases. CDR3 coding DNA: TGTGCCAGCAGCTTAGGGGTCGGGGGGTCAGGTGAAGCTTTCTTT. The encoded protein is CASSLGVGGSGEAFF.

Notes on this clone: At the DNA level, this CDR3 is encoded by other sequences in the same sample as well. As DNA, the CDR3 is TGTGCCTGGAGTGCAGGGACTGGAAACACCATATATTTT. It is translated as CAWSAGTGNTIYF. The chain has TRBV30 and TRBJ1-3; possible D gene TRBD1, 5 bases. This CDR3 is built from 13 residues. Germline assignment: CDR1 GTSNPN and CDR2 SVGIG (reference sequence). Trimming cost V 1 base and J 2 bases, with 6 bases left between them.

V usage is TRBV19 and J usage is TRBJ1-1; D gene ambiguous. The CDR3 is 13 residues long. The V end was cut by 7 bases, the J end by 2 bases, with 11 bases between. In germline, CDR1 is LNHDA, CDR2 SQIVND (reference sequence). The CDR3 nucleotides read TGTGCCAGTACCTCTTATATTAACACTGAAGCTTTCTTT. Protein sequence: CASTSYINTEAFF.

V gene TRBV11-2 combines with J gene TRBJ1-2, with D hard to call. The CDR3 has 13 amino acids. The germline V and J ends were trimmed by 5 bases and 2 bases, with 9 bases remaining between them. Germline CDR1 and CDR2: SGHAT and FQNNGV. The CDR3 region is CASSPRINYGYTF. CDR3 bases: TGTGCCAGCAGCCCACGGATAAACTATGGCTACACCTTC.

The V gene is TRBV19, the J gene TRBJ2-1; D is possibly TRBD1 (7 bases). From germline, CDR1 is LNHDA and CDR2 SQIVND (reference sequence). The CDR3 contains 17 residues. V dropped 3 bases and J dropped 8 bases, with 23 bases sitting between them. The CDR3 loop reads CASSISGATRGGDEQFF. The CDR3 nucleotides are TGTGCCAGTAGTATTTCGGGAGCGACTAGAGGGGGCGATGAGCAGTTCTTC.

The CDR3 spells CASTPTGGQPQHF. In DNA form, the CDR3 reads TGTGCCAGCACCCCGACCGGGGGGCAGCCCCAGCATTTT. The chain couples TRBV6-5 to TRBJ1-5; D is perhaps TRBD1 (5 bases). Per the germline V gene, CDR1 is MNHEY and CDR2 is SVGAGI. This CDR3 contains 13 residues. V lost 7 bases, J lost 7 bases, and 14 bases lay in between.

The V and J genes are TRBV7-6 and TRBJ2-5; 9 nucleotides match TRBD2. The CDR3 has 15 amino acids. V lost 6 bases, J lost 2 bases, and 7 bases stayed unmatched. Germline V CDR1 and CDR2: SGHVS, FNYEAQ. DNA for the CDR3: TGTGCCAGCAGTCGCCGACTAGCGGTACAAGAGACCCAGTACTTC. Amino acid sequence: CASSRRLAVQETQYF.

The chain employs TRBV27 and TRBJ2-3; TRBD2 is a possible D gene (6 bases). V was clipped by 6 bases and J by 5 bases, with 18 bases between them. Germline CDR1 reads MNHEY; CDR2 reads SMNVEV (reference sequence). The CDR3 has 15 residues. The CDR3 DNA follows: TGTGCCAGCAGACTAACCCGATTAGCGGTAGATACGCAGTATTTT. Its translation: CASRLTRLAVDTQYF.

This sequence joins TRBV10-2 and TRBJ2-7; 13 bases match TRBD2. The V gene end was trimmed by 6 bases and the J gene end by 6 bases; junction bases not matched to a gene: 8. This CDR3 contains 15 residues. Germline-derived CDR1 and CDR2 are WSHSY and SAAADI. The CDR3 region is CASRVGLAGDTEQYF. For the CDR3, the DNA is TGCGCCAGCAGGGTAGGACTAGCGGGAGATACCGAGCAGTACTTC.

The chain employs TRBV7-2 and TRBJ2-3, with TRBD2 as a possible D gene (5 bases). Trimming took off 1 base at V and 5 bases at J, with 7 bases between the two ends. Germline-derived CDR1 and CDR2 are SGHTA and FQGNSA. The CDR3 totals 13 residues. CDR3 amino acids: CASSLGGLDTQYF. Written as DNA, the CDR3 is TGTGCCAGCAGCTTAGGAGGACTAGATACGCAGTATTTT.

In this sample, this clone turned up once. The chain uses TRBV7-2 and TRBJ1-2; D is uncertain. The V and J ends lost 5 bases and 2 bases respectively, with 21 bases between them. This CDR3 region has 17 residues. Germline V gene sequence: CDR1 SGHTA, CDR2 FQGNSA. CDR3 coding DNA: TGTGCCAGCAGCCCGCAGCCCCTGGGCAATTCGAACTATGGCTACACCTTC. Protein: CASSPQPLGNSNYGYTF.

The V gene is TRBV28, the J gene TRBJ1-1; possibly TRBD1 for D (5 bases). The CDR3 spans 14 residues. Trimming pared 6 bases from V and 2 bases from J, leaving 13 bases between. In germline, CDR1 is MDHEN, CDR2 SYDVKM. CDR3 DNA: TGTGCCAGCAGGCCTCCTGGGGCCAACACTGAAGCTTTCTTT. It is translated as CASRPPGANTEAFF.

This chain joins TRBV28 and TRBJ2-1; 7 nucleotides line up with TRBD1. CDR1 is MDHEN and CDR2 is SYDVKM in the germline V gene. The V segment lost 4 bases and the J segment 6 bases; nucleotides outside the gene matches: 6. The CDR3 contains 14 residues. The CDR3 loop reads CASSSSQGPNEQFF. Here the CDR3 DNA reads TGTGCCAGCAGTTCCTCACAGGGGCCCAATGAGCAGTTCTTC. Based on the CDR3 plus reference TRBV28 and TRBJ2-1, the full variable domain is DVKVTQSSRYLVKRTGEKVFLECVQDMDHENMFWYRQDPGLGLRLIYFSYDVKMKEKGDIPEGYSVSREKKERFSLILESASTNQTSMYLCASSSSQGPNEQFFGPGTRLTVL.